Sequencing of this T cell receptor (beta chain) was carried out in a study of Graves' ophthalmopathy and Graves' hyperthyroidism. About the research overall: The blood sample was drawn at first diagnosis and before any treatment.

This clonotype was found once. Its antigen remains unidentified. Uncontrolled infections, other autoimmune diseases, pregnancy or lactation barred patients from enrollment. PBMCs were obtained from about 10 ml of fresh peripheral blood. The CDR3 extends over 17 amino acids. Germline V gene lookup returns CDR1 SGDLS and CDR2 YYNGEE. V dropped 3 bases and J dropped 5; count of bases not matched to a gene: 13. Study-wide results and limits: A roughly 81% specificity and 85% to 90% sensitivity were achieved by a 13-signature model that separated ophthalmopathy from stable hyperthyroidism.

The authors amplified TCR beta CDR3 regions, and they did so from RNA transcripts for repertoire sequencing. Amplification began with first-round RT-PCR using HTBI primers, then second-round multiplex PCR was performed. Via MiXCR, TCRdb re-called the multiplex PCR reads, giving one row per CDR3 protein. The sample lists about 740,000 distinct CDR3 sequences; 40% were seen once. This chain joins TRBV9 and TRBJ2-1; TRBD2 aligns across 8 bases. What was sequenced was peripheral blood. The clonotype was recovered from an adult man with Graves' ophthalmopathy. In nucleotides, the CDR3 is TGTGCCAGCAGCGCAAATGAGCGGGAGCCTGGGGACAATGAGCAGTTCTTC. Translation: CASSANEREPGDNEQFF.